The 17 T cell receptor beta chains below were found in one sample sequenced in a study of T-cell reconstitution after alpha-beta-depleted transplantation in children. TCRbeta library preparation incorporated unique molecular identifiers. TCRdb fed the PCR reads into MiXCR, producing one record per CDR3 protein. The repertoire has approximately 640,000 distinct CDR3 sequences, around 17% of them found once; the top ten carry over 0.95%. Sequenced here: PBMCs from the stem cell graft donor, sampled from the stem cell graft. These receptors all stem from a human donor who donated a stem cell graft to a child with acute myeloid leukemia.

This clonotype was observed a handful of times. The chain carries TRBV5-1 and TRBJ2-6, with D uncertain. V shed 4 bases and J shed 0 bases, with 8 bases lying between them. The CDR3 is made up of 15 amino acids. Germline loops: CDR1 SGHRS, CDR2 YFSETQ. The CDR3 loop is CASSRGDSGANVLTF. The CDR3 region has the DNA TGCGCCAGCAGCCGAGGAGACTCTGGGGCCAACGTCCTGACTTTC.

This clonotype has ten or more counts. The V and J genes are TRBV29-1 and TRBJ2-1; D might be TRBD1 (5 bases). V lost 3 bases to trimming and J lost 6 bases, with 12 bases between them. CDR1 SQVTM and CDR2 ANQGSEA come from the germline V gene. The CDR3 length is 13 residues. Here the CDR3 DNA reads TGCAGCGTTGAGCCAGGGCACCGCAATGAGCAGTTCTTC. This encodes CSVEPGHRNEQFF.

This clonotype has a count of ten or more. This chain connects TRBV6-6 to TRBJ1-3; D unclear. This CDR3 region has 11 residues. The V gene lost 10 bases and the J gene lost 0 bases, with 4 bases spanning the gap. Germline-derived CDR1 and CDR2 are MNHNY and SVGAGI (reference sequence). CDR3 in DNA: TGTGCCACCTACTCTGGAAACACCATATATTTT. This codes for CATYSGNTIYF.

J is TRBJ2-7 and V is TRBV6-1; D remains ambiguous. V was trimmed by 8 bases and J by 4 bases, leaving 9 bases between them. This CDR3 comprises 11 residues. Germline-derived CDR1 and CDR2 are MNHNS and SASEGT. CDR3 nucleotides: TGTGCCAGCGTAACACAATACGAGCAGTACTTC. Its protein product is CASVTQYEQYF.

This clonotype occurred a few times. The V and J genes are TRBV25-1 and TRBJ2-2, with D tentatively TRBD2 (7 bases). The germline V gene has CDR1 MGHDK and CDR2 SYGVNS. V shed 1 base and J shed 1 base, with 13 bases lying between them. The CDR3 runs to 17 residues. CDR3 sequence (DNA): TGTGCCAGCAGTGAATCTGGCGGGGGCTTGAACACCGGGGAGCTGTTTTTT. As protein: CASSESGGGLNTGELFF.

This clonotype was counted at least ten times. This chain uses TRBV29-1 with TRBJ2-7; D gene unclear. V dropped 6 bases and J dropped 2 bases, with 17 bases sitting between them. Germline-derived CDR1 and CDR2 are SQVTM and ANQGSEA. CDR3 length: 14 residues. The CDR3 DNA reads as TGCAGCGTCGCGTCTACGGATCCCCCCTACGAGCAGTACTTC. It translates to CSVASTDPPYEQYF.

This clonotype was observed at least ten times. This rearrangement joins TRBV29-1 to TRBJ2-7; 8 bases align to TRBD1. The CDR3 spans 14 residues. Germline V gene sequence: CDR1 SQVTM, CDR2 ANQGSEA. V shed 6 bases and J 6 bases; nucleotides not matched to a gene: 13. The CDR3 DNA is TGCAGCGTGATAAAGAGACAGGGGTTGCGCGAGCAGTACTTC. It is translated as CSVIKRQGLREQYF.

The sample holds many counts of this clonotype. The CDR3 spells CSVVGSGGAGNEQFF. The CDR3 DNA reads as TGCAGCGTTGTGGGGAGCGGGGGGGCCGGCAATGAGCAGTTCTTC. This chain uses TRBV29-1 with TRBJ2-1; TRBD2 matches at 10 bases. Per the germline V gene, CDR1 is SQVTM and CDR2 is ANQGSEA. The CDR3 has 15 residues. V was pared by 4 bases and J by 6 bases, with 9 bases of the junction left unmatched.

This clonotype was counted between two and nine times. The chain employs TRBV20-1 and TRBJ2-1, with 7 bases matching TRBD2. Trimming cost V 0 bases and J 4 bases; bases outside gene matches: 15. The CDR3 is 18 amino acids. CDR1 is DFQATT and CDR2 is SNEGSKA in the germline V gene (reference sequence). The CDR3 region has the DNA TGCAGTGCTAGAGATCGGGGGGAACGGGCTTTTCTTTACAATGAGCAGTTCTTC. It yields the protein CSARDRGERAFLYNEQFF.

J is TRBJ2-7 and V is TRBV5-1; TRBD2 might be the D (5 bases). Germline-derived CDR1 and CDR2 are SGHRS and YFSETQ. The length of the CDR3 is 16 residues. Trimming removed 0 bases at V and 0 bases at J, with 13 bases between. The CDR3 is CASSLGAGALSYEQYF. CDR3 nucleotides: TGCGCCAGCAGCTTGGGGGCGGGCGCCCTCTCCTACGAGCAGTACTTC.

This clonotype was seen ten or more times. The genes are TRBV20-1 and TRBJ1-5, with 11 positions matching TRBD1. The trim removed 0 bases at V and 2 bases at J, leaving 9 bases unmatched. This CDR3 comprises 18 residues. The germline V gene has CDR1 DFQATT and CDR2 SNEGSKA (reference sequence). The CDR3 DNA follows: TGCAGTGCTAGAGATGGACAGGGGGCGCGAATAGGCAATCAGCCCCAGCATTTT. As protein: CSARDGQGARIGNQPQHF.

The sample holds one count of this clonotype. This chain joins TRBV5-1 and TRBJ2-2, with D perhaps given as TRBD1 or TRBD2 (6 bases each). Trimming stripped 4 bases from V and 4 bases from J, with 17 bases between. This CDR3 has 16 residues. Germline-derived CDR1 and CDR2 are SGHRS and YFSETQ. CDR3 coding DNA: TGCGCCAGCAGCCCCCGGAGGGGGTCGAGCACCGGGGAGCTGTTTTTT. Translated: CASSPRRGSSTGELFF.

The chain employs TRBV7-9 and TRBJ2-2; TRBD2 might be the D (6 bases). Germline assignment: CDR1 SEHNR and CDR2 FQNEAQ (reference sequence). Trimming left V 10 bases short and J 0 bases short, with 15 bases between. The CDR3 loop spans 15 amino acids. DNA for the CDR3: TGTGCCACTATTAAGCGGGTCACGAACACCGGGGAGCTGTTTTTT. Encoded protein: CATIKRVTNTGELFF. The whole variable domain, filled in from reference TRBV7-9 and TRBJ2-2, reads DTGVSQNPRHKITKRGQNVTFRCDPISEHNRLYWYRQTLGQGPEFLTYFQNEAQLEKSRLLSDRFSAERPKGSFSTLEIQRTEQGDSAMYLCATIKRVTNTGELFFGEGSRLTVL.

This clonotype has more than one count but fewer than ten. CDR3 amino acids: CATSAFGQTLSNTGELFF. The CDR3 region has the DNA TGTGCCACCAGCGCATTCGGACAGACCCTTTCGAACACCGGGGAGCTGTTTTTT. The chain uses TRBV24-1 and TRBJ2-2, with D maybe TRBD1 (6 bases). With 7 bases removed from V and 0 bases from J, the gap between germline ends came to 20 bases. Germline CDR1 reads KGHDR; CDR2 reads SFDVKD. There are 18 residues in the CDR3.

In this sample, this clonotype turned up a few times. The CDR3 loop reads CASSSQDNSYEQYV. DNA of the CDR3: TGTGCCAGCAGCTCGCAGGATAACTCCTACGAGCAGTACGTC. This sequence joins TRBV7-9 and TRBJ2-7; D remains ambiguous. Trimming stripped 4 bases from V and 0 bases from J, with 10 bases between. The CDR3 sequence is 14 residues long. Germline lookup yields CDR1 SEHNR and CDR2 FQNEAQ (reference sequence).

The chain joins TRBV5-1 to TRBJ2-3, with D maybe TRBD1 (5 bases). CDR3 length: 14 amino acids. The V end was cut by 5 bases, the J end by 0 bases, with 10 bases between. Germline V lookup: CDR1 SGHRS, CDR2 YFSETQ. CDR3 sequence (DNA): TGCGCCAGCAGAGGGGCTTTGAGCACAGATACGCAGTATTTT. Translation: CASRGALSTDTQYF. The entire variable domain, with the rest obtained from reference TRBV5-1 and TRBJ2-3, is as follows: KAGVTQTPRYLIKTRGQQVTLSCSPISGHRSVSWYQQTPGQGLQFLFEYFSETQRNKGNFPGRFSGRQFSNSRSEMNVSTLELGDSALYLCASRGALSTDTQYFGPGTRLTVL.

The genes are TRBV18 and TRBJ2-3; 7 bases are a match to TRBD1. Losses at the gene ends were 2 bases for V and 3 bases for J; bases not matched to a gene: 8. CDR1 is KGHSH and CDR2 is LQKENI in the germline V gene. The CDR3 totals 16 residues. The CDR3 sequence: CASSPSTGQSTDTQYF. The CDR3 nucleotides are TGTGCCAGCTCACCATCGACGGGACAGAGTACAGATACGCAGTATTTT. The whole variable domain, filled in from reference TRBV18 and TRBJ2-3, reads NAGVMQNPRHLVRRRGQEARLRCSPMKGHSHVYWYRQLPEEGLKFMVYLQKENIIDESGMPKERFSAEFPKEGPSILRIQQVVRGDSAAYFCASSPSTGQSTDTQYFGPGTRLTVL.